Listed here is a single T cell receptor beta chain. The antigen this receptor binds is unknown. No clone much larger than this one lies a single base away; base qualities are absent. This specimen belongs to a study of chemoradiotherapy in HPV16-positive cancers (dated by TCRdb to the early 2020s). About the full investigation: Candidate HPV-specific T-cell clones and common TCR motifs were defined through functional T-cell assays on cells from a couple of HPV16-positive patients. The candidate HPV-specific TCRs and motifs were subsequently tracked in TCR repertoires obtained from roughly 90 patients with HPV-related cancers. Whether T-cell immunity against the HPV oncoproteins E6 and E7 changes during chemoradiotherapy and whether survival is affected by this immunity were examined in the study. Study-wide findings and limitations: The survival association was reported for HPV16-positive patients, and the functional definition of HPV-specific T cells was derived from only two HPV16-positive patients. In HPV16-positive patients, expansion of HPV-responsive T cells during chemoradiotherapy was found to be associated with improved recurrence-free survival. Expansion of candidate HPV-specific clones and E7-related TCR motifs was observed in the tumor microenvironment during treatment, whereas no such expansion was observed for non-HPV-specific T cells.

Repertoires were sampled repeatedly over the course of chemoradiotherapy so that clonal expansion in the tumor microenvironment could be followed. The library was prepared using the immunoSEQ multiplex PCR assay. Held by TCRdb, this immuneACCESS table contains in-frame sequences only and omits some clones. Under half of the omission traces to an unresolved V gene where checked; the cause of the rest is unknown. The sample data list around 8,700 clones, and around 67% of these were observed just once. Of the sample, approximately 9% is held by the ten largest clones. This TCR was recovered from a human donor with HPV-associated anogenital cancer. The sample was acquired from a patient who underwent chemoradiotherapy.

Here is the DNA: TGCGCCAGCAGCACCGGGGGGTTGGTCAATGAGCAGTTCTTC. Its protein reads: CASSTGGLVNEQFF. In this chain, TRBV5-1 is recombined with TRBJ2-1, and 7 junctional nucleotides match TRBD2. For this chain, trimming is 4 bases at the V end and 6 bases at the J end, and the number of junction bases without a gene match is 7. From its cysteine to its phenylalanine, the CDR3 spans 14 amino acids. Only CDR3 DNA is held: 42 bases, read in frame from base 1. As encoded in the germline V gene, CDR1 is SGHRS while CDR2 is YFSETQ.